These 32 T cell receptor delta chains originate from one sample sequenced in a study of gamma-delta chains in newborns, infants, children. TCRdb made new clone calls on the reads using CATT. Of approximately 5,400 delta-chain clones listed, roughly 0.4% are singletons. Sequenced input: blood. The receptors derive from a child who was a newborn, infant or young child, either healthy, febrile or measles-vaccinated (not recorded which).

The sample holds a few counts of this clone. Possible read error: a much larger clone is one base away. The sample has other DNA sequences that encode this CDR3 too. The chain joins TRDV2 to TRDJ3, with 7 bases matching TRDD3. Per germline, CDR1 GEAIGNYY and CDR2 EKD. The length of the CDR3 is 20 residues. CDR3 DNA: TGTGCCTGCGACAAGTACTGGGGATCCTCTTCGACCTGGGACACCCGACAGATGTTCTTC. Translation: CACDKYWGSSSTWDTRQMFF.

In regard to this clone: TCRdb's listed protein matches a much larger clone and diverges from this DNA's translation at residue 11, likely through a read error; the protein shown comes from the DNA. The chain combines TRDV2 with TRDJ3; a weak D match, TRDD3 (5 bases). Germline CDR1 is GEAIGNYY and CDR2 is EKD. This CDR3 comprises 17 residues. DNA for the CDR3: TGTGCCTGTGACACACTGGTGAGCTCCTGGGAGACCCGACAGATGTTTTTC. It encodes CACDTLVSSWETRQMFF.

Comment on this clone: A much larger clone lies one base from this, so it may be a read error. The identical CDR3 is also encoded by other nucleotide sequences in the sample. The chain carries TRDV3 and TRDJ3; no clear D gene. The CDR3 has 16 amino acids. V lost 1 base and J 0 bases, leaving 10 bases between the germline ends. CDR1 and CDR2 from the germline V gene are TVYSNPD and GDNSRS (reference sequence). The CDR3 protein is CAFTGPSSWDTRQMFF. DNA for the CDR3: TGTGCCTTTACGGGGCCCAGCTCCTGGGACACCCGACAGATGTTTTTC.

As concerns this clone: TCRdb lists the protein of a much larger clone for this DNA, which differs at residue 15, so this is likely a read error; the protein given here is translated from the DNA itself. The V gene is TRDV2, the J gene TRDJ3; TRDD3 matches 7 bases. The germline V gene encodes CDR1 GEAIGNYY and CDR2 EKD. The CDR3 length is 18 residues. The CDR3, as DNA: TGTGCCTGTGACACGGGATACCCCTTCTCCTGGGACACCCGACATATGTTTTTC. It is translated as CACDTGYPFSWDTRHMFF.

In regard to this clone: TCRdb attributes to this sequence the protein of a much larger clone, which differs from the DNA translation at residue 6; a read error is likely, and the protein displayed is translated from the DNA. The V gene is TRDV2, the J gene TRDJ2, with D possibly TRDD3 on 6 matching bases. Germline V lookup: CDR1 GEAIGNYY, CDR2 EKD. This CDR3 has 15 residues. Deletions cut 3 bases from V and 4 bases from J, with 14 bases between. DNA for the CDR3: TGTGCCTGTGACGCCTTTGGGGATTCGACAGCACAACTCTTCTTT. Translation: CACDAFGDSTAQLFF.

In the case of this clone: Translating this DNA gives a protein that differs at residue 11 from the TCRdb one, which belongs to a much larger clone; a read error is likely, and the protein shown is this translation. This chain uses TRDV2 with TRDJ3; 11 bases map to TRDD3. In germline, CDR1 is GEAIGNYY, CDR2 EKD. The CDR3 sequence is 17 residues long. CDR3 coding DNA: TGTGCCTGTGACGTACTGGGGGATATTTGGGGCACCCGACAGATGTTTTTC. Protein product: CACDVLGDIWGTRQMFF.

This clone was found a few times. The protein in TCRdb stems from a much larger clone and differs at residue 12 from this DNA's translation, likely a read error; here the protein is translated from the DNA. The rearrangement links TRDV2 to TRDJ1, with TRDD3 as a possible D gene (5 bases). This CDR3 is built from 15 residues. CDR1 is GEAIGNYY, CDR2 EKD, per germline. The CDR3 loop is CACDTVGTYTDRLIF. CDR3 DNA sequence: TGTGCCTGTGACACCGTGGGGACTTACACCGATAGACTCATCTTT.

In its sample, this clone was seen a few times. TCRdb shows a much larger clone's protein in place of this DNA's translation, and the two differ at residue 7, likely through a read error; the protein shown is translated from the DNA. The CDR3: CACDTWRSSSWDTRQMFF. The CDR3 DNA is TGTGCCTGTGACACCTGGAGGTCAAGCTCCTGGGACACCCGACAGATGTTTTTC. The V gene is TRDV2, the J gene TRDJ3; D unresolved. The CDR3 sequence is 18 residues long. The V end was cut by 0 bases, the J end by 0 bases, with 11 bases between. CDR1 and CDR2 (germline): GEAIGNYY, EKD.

This clone was recorded a few times. A much larger clone sits a single nucleotide away, making a read error possible. Other nucleotide sequences in the sample specify the same CDR3. The V and J genes are TRDV2 and TRDJ1; 9 positions agree with TRDD3. The CDR3 is 17 residues long. The trim removed 2 bases at V and 0 bases at J, leaving 9 bases unmatched. Per germline, CDR1 GEAIGNYY and CDR2 EKD. DNA of the CDR3: TGTGCCTGTGACATACTGGGGGACACGGAGTACACCGATAAACTCATCTTT. It is translated as CACDILGDTEYTDKLIF.

The table lists this clone with a few counts. A far larger clone is one base from this, pointing to a likely read error. The V gene is TRDV2, the J gene TRDJ2; 11 bases map to TRDD3. This CDR3 has 15 residues. Germline CDR1 and CDR2: GEAIGNYY and EKD. The CDR3 region is CAYDVLGDMTAQLFF. CDR3 bases: TGTGCCTATGACGTACTGGGGGATATGACAGCACAACTCTTCTTT.

The table lists this clone with a few counts. TCRdb shows a much larger clone's protein in place of this DNA's translation, and the two differ at residue 7, likely through a read error; the protein shown is translated from the DNA. The rearrangement links TRDV2 to TRDJ3, with D perhaps TRDD3 (5 bases). The CDR3 has 19 amino acids. V dropped 0 bases and J dropped 0 bases, with 14 bases sitting between them. Germline V gene sequence: CDR1 GEAIGNYY, CDR2 EKD. The CDR3 nucleotides are TGTGCCTGTGACACCGTACCGGGGGCTTCCTCCTGGGACACCCGACAGATGTTTTTC. Translated, it gives CACDTVPGASSWDTRQMFF.

CDR3 coding DNA: TGTGCCTGTGACACCGCATCACCGTACTGGGGGAGACCTAGCCCCTGGGACACCCGACAGATGTTTTTC. It codes for CACDTASPYWGRPSPWDTRQMFF. This chain joins TRDV2 and TRDJ3, with 9 bases lining up with TRDD3. Looked up from germline, CDR1 is GEAIGNYY and CDR2 is EKD. CDR3 length: 23 amino acids. Unmatched junction bases numbered 19, after V lost 0 bases and J lost 2 bases.

Turning to this clone: A much larger clone is a single base away; this may be a read error. In nucleotides, the CDR3 is TGTGCCTGTGACACCGTTGCCCTACTGGGGGACTCCTGGGACACCCGACAGATGTTTTTC. Translated, it gives CACDTVALLGDSWDTRQMFF. The chain links TRDV2 to TRDJ3; 9 nucleotides align to TRDD3. With 0 bases clipped from V and 0 bases from J, the junction kept 8 bases outside the gene matches. Germline V lookup: CDR1 GEAIGNYY, CDR2 EKD. The CDR3 contains 20 residues.

Worth noting for this clone: The protein held in TCRdb is that of a much larger clone and does not match this DNA's translation at residue 13, likely because of a read error; the protein shown is translated from the DNA. The chain couples TRDV2 to TRDJ3, with a possible D match to TRDD3 (5 bases). Germline V gives CDR1 GEAIGNYY, CDR2 EKD. This CDR3 has 17 amino acids. The chain's CDR3 is CACDTWVTSWDTQQMFF. The CDR3 bases are TGTGCCTGTGACACCTGGGTCACCTCCTGGGACACCCAACAGATGTTTTTC.

This clone was seen a few times. The likely explanation is a read error, given a far larger clone one base away. The genes are TRDV2 and TRDJ3; 9 positions agree with TRDD3. V trimming: 5 bases; J trimming: 0 bases; junction bases outside the gene matches: 13. CDR3 size: 20 residues. The V gene's germline CDR1 is GEAIGNYY and CDR2 EKD. Written as DNA, the CDR3 is TGTGCCTGTGGCGTCGTTGGGGATACGGTAAACTCCTGGGACACCCGACAGATGTTTTTC. Translation: CACGVVGDTVNSWDTRQMFF.

This clone is medium-sized. The same CDR3 arises from other DNA sequences in this sample as well. J is TRDJ3 and V is TRDV2; 9 bases fit TRDD3. Germline V gene sequence: CDR1 GEAIGNYY, CDR2 EKD. The CDR3 totals 19 residues. J lost 1 base, V lost 2 bases, and 8 bases had no gene match. CDR3 DNA: TGTGCCTGTGACAATACTGGGGGACAAATATCCTGGGACACCCGACAGATGTTTTTC. Translated: CACDNTGGQISWDTRQMFF.

This clone has more than one count but fewer than ten. A much larger clone differs from this one at a single base, so this may be a read error. This same CDR3 is encoded by further DNA sequences in the sample. The chain is built from TRDV1 and TRDJ2, with D tentatively TRDD2 (5 bases). Looked up from germline, CDR1 is TSWWSYY and CDR2 is QGS. The CDR3 sequence is 16 residues long. CDR3 nucleotides: TGCGCTCTTGGGACTCTTCTTCCCTTACTGTCAGCACAACTCTTCTTT. Residues: CALGTLLPLLSAQLFF.

This clone was observed a few times. TCRdb's entry gives the protein of a much larger clone, which mismatches this DNA's translation at residue 4, likely from a read error; the protein reported here is translated from the DNA. J is TRDJ3 and V is TRDV2; 7 bases match TRDD3. This CDR3 spans 18 amino acids. Germline V lookup: CDR1 GEAIGNYY, CDR2 EKD. CDR3 DNA: TGTGCCTGTGGCACCGGGGGATGGAGCTCCTGGGACACCCGACAGATGTTTTTC. It encodes CACGTGGWSSWDTRQMFF.

This clone was recorded a few times. A far larger clone is off by one base, so a read error is likely. Other nucleotide sequences in the sample specify the same CDR3. V usage is TRDV2 and J usage is TRDJ3, with 8 bases that match TRDD3. Germline V CDR1 and CDR2: GEAIGNYY, EKD. CDR3 size: 16 residues. CDR3 nucleotide sequence: TGTGCCTGTGACACCTGGGGGATCTGGGACACCCGCCAGATGTTTTTC. It encodes CACDTWGIWDTRQMFF.

In its sample, this clone was seen a few times. A single base separates this from a much larger clone, so it may be a read error. The genes are TRDV2 and TRDJ3; TRDD3 matches 12 bases. The germline CDR1 and CDR2 sequences are GEAIGNYY and EKD. The CDR3 is made up of 18 amino acids. The CDR3 DNA sequence: TGTGCCTGTGACAGTACTGGGGGATACTCCTGGGACCCCCGACAGATGTTTTTC. Translated, it gives CACDSTGGYSWDPRQMFF.

This clone occurred a few times. The amino acid sequence in TCRdb belongs to a much larger clone and departs from this DNA's translation at residue 5, likely a sequencing read error; the sequence shown is translated from the DNA. The chain couples TRDV2 to TRDJ3; TRDD3 might be the D (6 bases). In germline, CDR1 is GEAIGNYY, CDR2 EKD. The V end lost 2 bases, the J end lost 2 bases, and 12 bases lay between the germline ends. There are 17 residues in the CDR3. CDR3 residues: CACDIVLGPWDTRQMFF. DNA of the CDR3: TGTGCCTGTGACATCGTACTGGGCCCCTGGGACACCCGACAGATGTTTTTC.

In its sample, this clone ranks as large (0.1 to 1%). In the same sample, other DNA sequences code for this CDR3. The V and J genes are TRDV2 and TRDJ2, with 13 bases aligning to TRDD3. Germline V gene lookup returns CDR1 GEAIGNYY and CDR2 EKD. V lost 0 bases to trimming and J lost 7 bases; unmatched junction nucleotides: 10. The CDR3 is made up of 18 amino acids. CDR3 region: CACDTLLLGDTVGAQLFF. DNA of the CDR3: TGTGCCTGTGACACCTTATTACTGGGGGATACGGTGGGAGCACAACTCTTCTTT.

As concerns this clone: For this DNA, TCRdb reports the protein of a much larger clone, which diverges at residue 6, most likely from a read error; the protein presented here is translated directly from the DNA. Other nucleotide sequences from this sample produce the same CDR3. V gene TRDV2 combines with J gene TRDJ3; D is undetermined. The CDR3 contains 17 residues. V lost 0 bases, J lost 1 base, and 9 bases lay in between. Germline-derived CDR1 and CDR2 are GEAIGNYY and EKD. CDR3 DNA sequence: TGTGCCTGTGACACCAGGGGCTCATCCTGGGACACCCGACAGATGTTTTTC. It translates to CACDTRGSSWDTRQMFF.

As for this clone: Just one base apart from a much larger clone, this may be a read error. Additional DNA sequences in this sample encode the identical CDR3. V and J are TRDV2 and TRDJ3; possibly TRDD2 for D (5 bases). Per germline, CDR1 GEAIGNYY and CDR2 EKD. The CDR3 contains 16 residues. For the CDR3, the DNA is TGCGCCTGTGACTCCTATAGCTCCTGGGACACCCGACAGATGTTTTTC. This gives the protein CACDSYSSWDTRQMFF.

This clone was detected a few times. The protein that TCRdb holds for this DNA derives from a much larger clone and differs from the translated DNA at residue 14, which likely indicates a read error; the protein shown here is translated from the DNA. The chain carries TRDV2 and TRDJ2; 9 bases are a match to TRDD3. In germline, CDR1 is GEAIGNYY, CDR2 EKD. The CDR3 has 17 amino acids. Here the CDR3 DNA reads TGTGCCTGTGACACACTGGGGGACACAGCTTTGACAGCACGACTCTTCTTT. This translates into CACDTLGDTALTARLFF.

In regard to this clone: The TCRdb protein comes from a much larger clone and disagrees with this DNA's translation at residue 5, likely due to a read error; the protein given here is derived from the DNA. CDR3 nucleotide sequence: TGTGCCTGTGACGTGGGGGATATCCTCTCCTGGGACACCCGACAGATGTTTTTC. It yields the protein CACDVGDILSWDTRQMFF. The chain recombines TRDV2 with TRDJ3; 9 positions agree with TRDD3. Trimming took 3 bases from V and 0 from J; bases not matched to a gene: 5. The CDR3 contains 18 residues. Germline loops: CDR1 GEAIGNYY, CDR2 EKD.

This clone is classed as medium-sized. The chain combines TRDV2 with TRDJ3; 9 nucleotides agree with TRDD3. The CDR3 consists of 20 residues. Looked up from germline, CDR1 is GEAIGNYY and CDR2 is EKD. Germline trimming cut 3 bases from V and 0 bases from J; bases unmatched to any gene: 11. CDR3: CACDLLGEPPSSWDTRQMFF. The CDR3 DNA follows: TGTGCCTGTGACCTACTGGGGGAGCCTCCTAGCTCCTGGGACACCCGACAGATGTTTTTC.

This clone appeared a few times. TCRdb attributes to this sequence the protein of a much larger clone, which differs from the DNA translation at residue 8; a read error is likely, and the protein displayed is translated from the DNA. V and J are TRDV2 and TRDJ3; perhaps TRDD3 as D (6 bases). CDR1 is GEAIGNYY, CDR2 EKD, per germline. The CDR3 runs to 17 residues. Trimming pared 0 bases from V and 5 bases from J, leaving 13 bases between. For the CDR3, the DNA is TGTGCCTGTGACACCATCTGGGGTACGAGGGACACCCGACAGATGTTTTTC. This gives the protein CACDTIWGTRDTRQMFF.

This clone occurred a few times. TCRdb's protein does not match the DNA translation at residue 12; the protein provided is translated from the DNA. The V and J genes are TRDV2 and TRDJ2; the D is unclear. V gave up 4 bases and J gave up 7 bases, with 24 bases separating them. The V gene's germline CDR1 is GEAIGNYY and CDR2 EKD. The CDR3 length is 17 residues. The CDR3 loop is CACDTSRSHPLVAQLFF. The CDR3 DNA is TGTGCCTGTGATACCTCTAGGTCTCACCCTTTGGTAGCACAACTCTTCTTT.

This clone was detected a few times. A clone one base away is much larger, so this may be a read error. The sample has other DNA sequences that encode this CDR3 too. The V call is TRDV3, the J call TRDJ2, with 12 bases that match TRDD3. The CDR3 has 13 residues. After removal of 1 base from V and 8 bases from J, the junction contained 2 bases not matched to a gene. The V gene's germline CDR1 is TVYSNPD and CDR2 GDNSRS (reference sequence). The CDR3 spells CAFTGGYAAQLFF. The DNA for the CDR3 is TGTGCCTTTACTGGGGGATACGCGGCACAACTCTTCTTT. Complete variable domain (other parts from reference TRDV3 and TRDJ2): CDKVTQSSPDQTVASGSEVVLLCTYDTVYSNPDLFWYRIRPDYSFQFVFYGDNSRSEGADFTQGRFSVKHILTQKAFHLVISPVRTEDSATYYCAFTGGYAAQLFFGKGTQLIVEP.

On this clone: TCRdb shows a much larger clone's protein in place of this DNA's translation, and the two differ at residue 8, likely through a read error; the protein shown is translated from the DNA. The rearrangement uses TRDV2 and TRDJ3; 7 bases match TRDD3. The V and J ends lost 0 bases and 0 bases, in that order; junction bases with no gene match: 4. The CDR3 sequence is 18 residues long. Germline assignment: CDR1 GEAIGNYY and CDR2 EKD. Here the CDR3 reads CACDTGGSRSWDTRQMFF. The CDR3 DNA is TGTGCCTGTGACACCGGGGGATCCCGCTCCTGGGACACCCGACAGATGTTTTTC.

As to this clone: A much larger clone differs by one base, so this may be a read error. The J gene is TRDJ3, the V gene TRDV2, with 7 bases identical to TRDD3. Germline assignment: CDR1 GEAIGNYY and CDR2 EKD. The CDR3 is 21 residues long. The CDR3 protein is CACDTWDTNSGGTWGTRQMFF. The DNA for the CDR3 is TGTGCCTGTGACACCTGGGATACTAATTCCGGAGGCACCTGGGGCACCCGACAGATGTTTTTC.